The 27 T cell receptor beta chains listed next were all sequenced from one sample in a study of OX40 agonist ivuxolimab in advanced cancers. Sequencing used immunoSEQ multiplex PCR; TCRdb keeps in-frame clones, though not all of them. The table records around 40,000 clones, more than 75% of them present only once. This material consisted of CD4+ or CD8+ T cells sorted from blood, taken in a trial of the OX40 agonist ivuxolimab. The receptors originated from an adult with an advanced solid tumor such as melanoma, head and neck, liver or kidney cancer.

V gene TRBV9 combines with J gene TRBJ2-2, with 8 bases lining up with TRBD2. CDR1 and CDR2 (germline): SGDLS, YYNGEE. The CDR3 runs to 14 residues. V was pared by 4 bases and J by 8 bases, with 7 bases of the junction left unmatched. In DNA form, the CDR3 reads TGTGCCAGCAGCACCGGGACTAGTCCTGGGGAGCTGTTTTTT. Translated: CASSTGTSPGELFF.

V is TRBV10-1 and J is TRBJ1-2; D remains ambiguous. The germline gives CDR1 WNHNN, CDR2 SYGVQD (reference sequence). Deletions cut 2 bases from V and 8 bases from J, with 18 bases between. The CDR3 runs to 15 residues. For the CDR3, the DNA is TGCGCCAGCAGTGAGGGATCACGGAGGAATAGGGGCTACACCTTC. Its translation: CASSEGSRRNRGYTF.

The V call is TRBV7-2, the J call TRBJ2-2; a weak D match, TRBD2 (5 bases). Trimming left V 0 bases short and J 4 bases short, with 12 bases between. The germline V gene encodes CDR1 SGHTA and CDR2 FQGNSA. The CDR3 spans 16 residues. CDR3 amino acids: CASSLALRAGTGELFF. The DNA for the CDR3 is TGTGCCAGCAGCTTAGCGTTGCGCGCGGGCACCGGGGAGCTGTTTTTT.

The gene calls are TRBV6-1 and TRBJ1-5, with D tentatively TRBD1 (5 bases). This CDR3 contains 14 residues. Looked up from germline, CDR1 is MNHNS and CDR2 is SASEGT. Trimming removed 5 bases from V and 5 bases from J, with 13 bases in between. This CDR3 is CASSTRDPDQPQHF. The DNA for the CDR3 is TGTGCCAGCAGTACCCGGGACCCAGATCAGCCCCAGCATTTT.

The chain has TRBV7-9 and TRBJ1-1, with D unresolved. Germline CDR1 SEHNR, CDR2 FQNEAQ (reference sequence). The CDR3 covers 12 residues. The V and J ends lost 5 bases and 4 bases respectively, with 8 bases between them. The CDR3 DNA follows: TGTGCCAGCAGCCCCCCCGGCACTGAAGCTTTCTTT. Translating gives CASSPPGTEAFF.

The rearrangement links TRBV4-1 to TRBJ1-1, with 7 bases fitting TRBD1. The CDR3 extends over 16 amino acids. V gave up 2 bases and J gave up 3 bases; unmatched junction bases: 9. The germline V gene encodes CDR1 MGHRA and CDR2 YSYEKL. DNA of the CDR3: TGCGCCAGCAGCCAATCCTGGACAGGAGAGCACACTGAAGCTTTCTTT. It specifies CASSQSWTGEHTEAFF.

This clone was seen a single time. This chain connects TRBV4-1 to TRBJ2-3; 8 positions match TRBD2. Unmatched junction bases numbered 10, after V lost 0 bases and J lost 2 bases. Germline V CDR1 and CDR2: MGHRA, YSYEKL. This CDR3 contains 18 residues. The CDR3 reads CASSQDLTSEFPTDTQYF. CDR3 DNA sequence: TGCGCCAGCAGCCAAGATCTGACTAGCGAGTTTCCCACAGATACGCAGTATTTT.

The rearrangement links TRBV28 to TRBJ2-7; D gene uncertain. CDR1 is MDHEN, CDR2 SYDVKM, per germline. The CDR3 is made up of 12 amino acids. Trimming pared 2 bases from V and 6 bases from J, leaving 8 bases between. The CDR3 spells CASSLKLSEQYF. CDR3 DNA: TGTGCCAGCAGTTTAAAATTGTCCGAGCAGTACTTC.

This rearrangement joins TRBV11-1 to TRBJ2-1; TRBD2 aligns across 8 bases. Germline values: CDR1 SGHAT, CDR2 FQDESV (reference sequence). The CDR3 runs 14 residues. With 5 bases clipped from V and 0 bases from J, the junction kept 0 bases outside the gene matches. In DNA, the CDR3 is TGTGCCAGCAGCGCGGGGGGCTCCTACAATGAGCAGTTCTTC. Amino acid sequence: CASSAGGSYNEQFF.

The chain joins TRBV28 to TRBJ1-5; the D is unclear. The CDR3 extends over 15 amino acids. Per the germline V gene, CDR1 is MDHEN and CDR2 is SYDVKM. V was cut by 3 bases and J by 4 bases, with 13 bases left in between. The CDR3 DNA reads TGTGCCAGCAGTTTGAGGACGGCCACTAATCAGCCCCAGCATTTT. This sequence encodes CASSLRTATNQPQHF.

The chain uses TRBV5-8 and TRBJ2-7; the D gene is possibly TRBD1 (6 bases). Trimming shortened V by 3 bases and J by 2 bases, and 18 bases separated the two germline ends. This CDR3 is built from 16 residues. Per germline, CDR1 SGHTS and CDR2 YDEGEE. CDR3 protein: CASSSVVPDRTYEQYF. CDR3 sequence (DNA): TGTGCCAGCAGCTCCGTTGTTCCGGACAGAACCTACGAGCAGTACTTC.

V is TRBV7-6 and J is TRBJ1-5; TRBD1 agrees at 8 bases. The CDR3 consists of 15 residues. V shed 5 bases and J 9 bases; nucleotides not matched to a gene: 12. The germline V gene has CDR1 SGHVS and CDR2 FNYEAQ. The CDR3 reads CASSPRTGPAGPQHF. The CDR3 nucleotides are TGTGCCAGCAGCCCCCGGACAGGGCCCGCGGGGCCCCAGCATTTT.

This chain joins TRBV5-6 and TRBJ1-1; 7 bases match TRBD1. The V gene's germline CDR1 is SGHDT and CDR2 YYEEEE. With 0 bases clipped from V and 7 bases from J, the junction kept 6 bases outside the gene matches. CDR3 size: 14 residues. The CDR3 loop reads CASSLEGAQVEAFF. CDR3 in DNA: TGTGCCAGCAGCTTGGAGGGGGCCCAGGTTGAAGCTTTCTTT.

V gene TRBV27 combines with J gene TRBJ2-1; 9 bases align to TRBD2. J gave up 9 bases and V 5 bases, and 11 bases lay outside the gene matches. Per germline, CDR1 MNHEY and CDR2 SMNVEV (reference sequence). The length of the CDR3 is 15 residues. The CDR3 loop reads CASSRGTSPSAEQFF. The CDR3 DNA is TGTGCCAGCAGTAGAGGGACTAGCCCCTCCGCTGAGCAGTTCTTC.

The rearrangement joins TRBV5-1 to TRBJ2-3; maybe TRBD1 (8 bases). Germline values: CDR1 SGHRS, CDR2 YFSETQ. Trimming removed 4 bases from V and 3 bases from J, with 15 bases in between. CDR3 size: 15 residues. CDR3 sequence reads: CASSPQRDRTDTQYF. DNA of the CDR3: TGCGCCAGCAGCCCGCAGCGGGACAGGACAGATACGCAGTATTTT.

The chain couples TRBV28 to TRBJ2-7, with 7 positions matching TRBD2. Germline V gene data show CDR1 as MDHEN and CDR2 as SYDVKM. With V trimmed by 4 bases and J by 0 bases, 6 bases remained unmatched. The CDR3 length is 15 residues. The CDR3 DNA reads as TGTGCCAGCAGTTGGGGAGGGACTTACTCCTACGAGCAGTACTTC. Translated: CASSWGGTYSYEQYF. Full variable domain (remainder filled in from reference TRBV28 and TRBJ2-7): DVKVTQSSRYLVKRTGEKVFLECVQDMDHENMFWYRQDPGLGLRLIYFSYDVKMKEKGDIPEGYSVSREKKERFSLILESASTNQTSMYLCASSWGGTYSYEQYFGPGTRLTVT.

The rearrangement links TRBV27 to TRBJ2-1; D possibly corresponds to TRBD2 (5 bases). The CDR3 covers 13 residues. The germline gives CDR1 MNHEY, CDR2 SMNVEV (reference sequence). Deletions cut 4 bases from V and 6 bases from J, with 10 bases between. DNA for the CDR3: TGTGCCAGCAGTTCTGCCGGGATCAATGAGCAGTTCTTC. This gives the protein CASSSAGINEQFF.

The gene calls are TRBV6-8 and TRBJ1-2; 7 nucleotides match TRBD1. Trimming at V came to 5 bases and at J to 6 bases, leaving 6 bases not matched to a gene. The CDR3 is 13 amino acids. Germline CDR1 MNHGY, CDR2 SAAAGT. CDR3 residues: CASSETGKDGYTF. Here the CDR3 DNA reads TGTGCCAGCAGTGAGACAGGGAAGGATGGCTACACCTTC.

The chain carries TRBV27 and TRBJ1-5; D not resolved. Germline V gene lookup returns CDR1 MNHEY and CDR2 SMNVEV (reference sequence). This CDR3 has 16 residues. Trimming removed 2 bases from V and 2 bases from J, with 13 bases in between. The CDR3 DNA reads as TGTGCCAGCAGTTTAAAAGTTGGCAGTGGCAATCAGCCCCAGCATTTT. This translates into CASSLKVGSGNQPQHF.

DNA of the CDR3: TGTGCCAGCAGCCCCGGGGGGGCCTCCTACAATGAGCAGTTCTTC. This codes for CASSPGGASYNEQFF. The chain employs TRBV13 and TRBJ2-1, with 8 nucleotides matching TRBD2. Losses at the gene ends were 5 bases for V and 0 bases for J; bases not matched to a gene: 3. Per germline, CDR1 PRHDT and CDR2 FYEKMQ (reference sequence). The CDR3 runs to 15 residues. Looking up the rest from reference TRBV13 and TRBJ2-1 gives the full variable domain: AAGVIQSPRHLIKEKRETATLKCYPIPRHDTVYWYQQGPGQDPQFLISFYEKMQSDKGSIPDRFSAQQFSDYHSELNMSSLELGDSALYFCASSPGGASYNEQFFGPGTRLTVL.

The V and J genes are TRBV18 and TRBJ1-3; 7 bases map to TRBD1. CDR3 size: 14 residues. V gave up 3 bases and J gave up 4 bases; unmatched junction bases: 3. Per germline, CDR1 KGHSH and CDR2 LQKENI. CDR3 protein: CASSPGTAGNTIYF. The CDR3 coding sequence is TGTGCCAGCTCACCCGGGACAGCCGGAAACACCATATATTTT.

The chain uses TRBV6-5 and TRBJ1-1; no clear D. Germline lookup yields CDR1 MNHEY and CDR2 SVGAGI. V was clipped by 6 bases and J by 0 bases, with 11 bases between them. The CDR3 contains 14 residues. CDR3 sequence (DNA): TGTGCCAGCAGGTACCAAGGCTTGAACACTGAAGCTTTCTTT. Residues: CASRYQGLNTEAFF.

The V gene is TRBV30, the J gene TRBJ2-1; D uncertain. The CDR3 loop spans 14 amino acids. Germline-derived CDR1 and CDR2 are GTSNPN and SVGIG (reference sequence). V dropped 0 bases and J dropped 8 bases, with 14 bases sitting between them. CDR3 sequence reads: CAWSVLGFIDEQFF. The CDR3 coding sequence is TGTGCCTGGAGTGTACTCGGGTTTATCGATGAGCAGTTCTTC.

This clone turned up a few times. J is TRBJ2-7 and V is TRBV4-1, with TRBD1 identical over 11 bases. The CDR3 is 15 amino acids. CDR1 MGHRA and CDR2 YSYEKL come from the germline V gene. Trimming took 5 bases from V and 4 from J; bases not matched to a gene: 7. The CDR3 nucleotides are TGCGCCAGCAGCTATGACGGACAGGGGGCTTACGAGCAGTACTTC. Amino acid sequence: CASSYDGQGAYEQYF.

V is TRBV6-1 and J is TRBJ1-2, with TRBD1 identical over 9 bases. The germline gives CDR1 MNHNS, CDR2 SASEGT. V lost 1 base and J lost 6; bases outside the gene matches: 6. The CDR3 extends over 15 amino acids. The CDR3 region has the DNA TGTGCCAGCAGTGAAGTAGGCTGGACAGGGGATGGCTACACCTTC. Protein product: CASSEVGWTGDGYTF.

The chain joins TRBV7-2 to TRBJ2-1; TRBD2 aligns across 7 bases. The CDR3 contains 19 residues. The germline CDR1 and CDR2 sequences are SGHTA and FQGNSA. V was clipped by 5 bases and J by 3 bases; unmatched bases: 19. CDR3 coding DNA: TGTGCCAGCAGCCGAAGCGGGATGGAACTCGCCGCAGTCTACAATGAGCAGTTCTTC. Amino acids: CASSRSGMELAAVYNEQFF.

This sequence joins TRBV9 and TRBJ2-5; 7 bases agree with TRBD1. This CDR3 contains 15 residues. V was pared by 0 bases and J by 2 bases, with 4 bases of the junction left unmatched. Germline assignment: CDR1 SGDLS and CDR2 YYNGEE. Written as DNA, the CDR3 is TGTGCCAGCAGCGTAGCCTCGGGACAGCAAGAGACCCAGTACTTC. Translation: CASSVASGQQETQYF.